Below, 10 T cell receptor beta chains from the same sample are listed, as sequenced in a study of blood T cell repertoires in COVID-19. The data were produced by immunoSEQ multiplex PCR, yet TCRdb's version contains in-frame clones alone and is incomplete. The sample records roughly 200,000 clones, over 65% being singletons. Material for sequencing was peripheral blood. These receptors all stem from a person aged 65 to 85 with COVID-19, enrolled during active disease.

This chain connects TRBV3-1 (or the pseudogene TRBV3-2) to TRBJ2-2; TRBD1 aligns across 7 bases. With V trimmed by 4 bases and J by 6 bases, 8 bases remained unmatched. Germline lookup yields CDR1 LGHDT and CDR2 YNNKEL (reference sequence). The CDR3 runs 15 residues. CDR3 region: CASSPVRQGPGELFF. CDR3 nucleotides: TGTGCCAGCAGCCCAGTACGACAGGGTCCCGGGGAGCTGTTTTTT.

The rearrangement links TRBV7-2 to TRBJ2-7; D is ambiguous. The CDR3 covers 13 residues. Trimming removed 1 base from V and 4 bases from J, with 8 bases in between. Germline CDR1 SGHTA, CDR2 FQGNSA. CDR3 in DNA: TGTGCCAGCAGCTTAGACTTTTTGTACGAGCAGTACTTC. This translates into CASSLDFLYEQYF.

This sequence joins TRBV5-4 and TRBJ2-1; D is ambiguous. There are 14 residues in the CDR3. V dropped 4 bases and J dropped 4 bases, with 12 bases sitting between them. Germline CDR1 and CDR2: SGHNT and YYREEE (reference sequence). The CDR3 is CASSPGVQYNEQFF. The CDR3 DNA reads as TGTGCCAGCAGCCCGGGTGTCCAGTACAATGAGCAGTTCTTC.

The rearrangement uses TRBV5-1 and TRBJ2-5; perhaps TRBD1 as D (6 bases). V lost 1 base to trimming and J lost 1 base, with 11 bases between them. Germline loops: CDR1 SGHRS, CDR2 YFSETQ. The CDR3 has 15 amino acids. In DNA, the CDR3 is TGCGCCAGCAGCTTGACAGGGAACTTCCAAGAGACCCAGTACTTC. Amino acids: CASSLTGNFQETQYF.

The genes are TRBV28 and TRBJ1-5; D ambiguous. Germline values: CDR1 MDHEN, CDR2 SYDVKM. The V end was cut by 3 bases, the J end by 5 bases, with 14 bases between. The CDR3 has 15 residues. For the CDR3, the DNA is TGTGCCAGCAGTTTGGCGCCCCCTGGAGATCAGCCCCAGCATTTT. Residues: CASSLAPPGDQPQHF.

The chain couples TRBV11-3 to TRBJ2-1, with D tentatively TRBD1 (6 bases). V shed 1 base and J shed 3 bases, with 13 bases lying between them. CDR1 is SGHNT and CDR2 is YENEEA in the germline V gene. This CDR3 has 16 residues. CDR3 region: CASSLGGTGYYNEQFF. Written as DNA, the CDR3 is TGTGCCAGCAGCTTAGGCGGTACAGGGTACTACAATGAGCAGTTCTTC.

This clone was counted only a few times. The rearrangement joins TRBV6-2 or TRBV6-3 to TRBJ2-3, with 8 bases aligning to TRBD1. The CDR3 is 15 residues long. The V and J ends lost 0 bases and 2 bases, in that order; junction bases with no gene match: 1. CDR1 and CDR2 from the germline V gene are MNHEY and SVGEGT. The CDR3 loop reads CASSYSGQDTDTQYF. Here the CDR3 DNA reads TGTGCCAGCAGTTACTCGGGACAGGACACAGATACGCAGTATTTT.

This chain connects TRBV2 to TRBJ2-2; D perhaps matches TRBD2 (6 bases). The CDR3 extends over 16 amino acids. V gave up 9 bases and J gave up 0 bases, with 17 bases separating them. CDR1 and CDR2 (germline): SNHLY, FYNNEI. The CDR3 DNA follows: TGTGCCAGTGGAAGAGGGCGGGGACCGAACACCGGGGAGCTGTTTTTT. Protein product: CASGRGRGPNTGELFF.

The V and J genes are TRBV9 and TRBJ2-1, with TRBD1 matching 8 bases. Per the germline V gene, CDR1 is SGDLS and CDR2 is YYNGEE. The J segment lost 5 bases and the V segment lost 4 bases, leaving 11 bases of the junction unmatched. The CDR3 is made up of 16 amino acids. The CDR3 nucleotides are TGTGCCAGCAGCTTCGGCACCAGGGGGCTACACAATGAGCAGTTCTTC. Residues: CASSFGTRGLHNEQFF.

The chain couples TRBV6-5 to TRBJ2-5; 8 nucleotides line up with TRBD1. V shed 6 bases, J shed 5 bases, and the junction held 5 bases outside the gene matches. Looked up from germline, CDR1 is MNHEY and CDR2 is SVGAGI. The CDR3 loop spans 13 amino acids. The CDR3 is CASRGQGRETQYF. The CDR3 region has the DNA TGTGCCAGCAGAGGACAGGGACGGGAGACCCAGTACTTC.